The 30 T cell receptor beta chains below all came from one sample that was sequenced in a study of cytomegalovirus exposure and HLA in healthy donors. The PCR was carried out with 60 Vbeta primers and 13 Jbeta primers. Sequencing was performed with immunoSEQ multiplex PCR; in TCRdb, only in-frame clones are kept and a portion is missing. The sample records more than 90,000 clones, roughly four fifths being singletons. Material: PBMCs. These receptors were taken from a human donor in good health.

This clone has just a few counts. The CDR3 DNA reads as TGTGCTAGTGGTTTCGAGGGCGGGGAGCTGTTTTTT. It is translated as CASGFEGGELFF. This sequence joins TRBV12-5 and TRBJ2-2; D is possibly TRBD2 (5 bases). Germline values: CDR1 LGHNT, CDR2 FRNRAP. V was shortened by 3 bases and J by 7 bases, with 6 bases between the two germline ends. The CDR3 totals 12 residues.

The chain couples TRBV19 to TRBJ1-5; D is undetermined. CDR3 length: 11 residues. Germline V gene lookup returns CDR1 LNHDA and CDR2 SQIVND (reference sequence). Deletions cut 8 bases from V and 6 bases from J, with 8 bases between. The CDR3 loop is CASGGFQPQHF. The CDR3 DNA reads TGTGCCAGTGGCGGGTTTCAGCCCCAGCATTTT.

The chain combines TRBV7-9 with TRBJ2-5; TRBD2 matches at 8 bases. The DNA end lines up better with TRBJ2-7; the J call may be wrong. Germline CDR1 is SEHNR and CDR2 is FQNEAQ (reference sequence). The CDR3 is made up of 15 amino acids. CDR3 loop: CASSLMSGGTYEQYF. The CDR3, as DNA: TGTGCCAGCAGCTTAATGAGCGGGGGAACCTACGAGCAGTACTTC.

The chain employs TRBV5-8 and TRBJ1-1; D gene uncertain. The CDR3 sequence is 11 residues long. The germline V gene has CDR1 SGHTS and CDR2 YDEGEE. Between the trimmed V and J ends, which lost 9 bases and 7 bases, there was a span of 13 bases. The CDR3: CAIPSLREAFF. Written as DNA, the CDR3 is TGTGCCATCCCTAGTTTACGTGAAGCTTTCTTT.

The J gene is TRBJ2-1, the V gene TRBV7-7; TRBD1 is a possible D gene (6 bases). V lost 5 bases and J lost 6, with 23 bases in between. The CDR3 consists of 17 residues. Germline CDR1 SSHAT, CDR2 FNYEAQ (reference sequence). The CDR3 loop is CASSPKSTGKGSNEQFF. The CDR3 DNA follows: TGTGCCAGCAGCCCTAAATCGACAGGCAAAGGTAGCAATGAGCAGTTCTTC.

The CDR3: CASSEIGAAGEKLFF. The CDR3 nucleotides read TGTGCCAGCAGTGAAATCGGAGCCGCGGGTGAAAAACTGTTTTTT. The rearrangement links TRBV25-1 to TRBJ1-4, with D unclear. This CDR3 has 15 residues. V was trimmed by 2 bases and J by 7 bases, leaving 14 bases between them. Germline lookup yields CDR1 MGHDK and CDR2 SYGVNS.

The chain links TRBV5-1 to TRBJ2-7; D is unresolved. The germline gives CDR1 SGHRS, CDR2 YFSETQ. The length of the CDR3 is 12 residues. V lost 4 bases, J lost 7 bases, and 12 bases lay in between. CDR3 loop: CASSLPGGEQYF. CDR3 in DNA: TGCGCCAGCAGCCTGCCCGGTGGTGAGCAGTACTTC.

V usage is TRBV27 and J usage is TRBJ1-6; 7 bases match TRBD1. This CDR3 comprises 15 residues. CDR1 MNHEY and CDR2 SMNVEV come from the germline V gene (reference sequence). Germline trimming cut 6 bases from V and 7 bases from J; bases unmatched to any gene: 9. The CDR3 DNA reads as TGTGCCAGCAGGACCGCTAGGGGGCTGAATTCACCCCTCCACTTT. Protein product: CASRTARGLNSPLHF.

The CDR3 loop reads CARERDRGETQYF. In DNA, the CDR3 is TGCGCCCGGGAGAGGGACCGCGGAGAGACCCAGTACTTC. This chain connects TRBV10-1 to TRBJ2-5; the D gene is possibly TRBD2 (6 bases). The length of the CDR3 is 13 residues. From germline, CDR1 is WNHNN and CDR2 SYGVQD (reference sequence). Trimming shortened V by 11 bases and J by 4 bases, and 17 bases separated the two germline ends.

The chain joins TRBV15 to TRBJ1-2; no clear D gene. The CDR3 extends over 14 amino acids. Germline values: CDR1 LNHNV, CDR2 YYDKDF (reference sequence). The V and J ends lost 0 bases and 6 bases respectively, with 11 bases between them. The CDR3 loop reads CATSRDRLNHGYTF. CDR3 in DNA: TGTGCCACCAGCAGAGACAGGTTGAACCATGGCTACACCTTC.

This clone was seen once. The chain links TRBV7-6 to TRBJ2-7; 8 bases agree with TRBD1. V was pared by 1 base and J by 7 bases, with 3 bases of the junction left unmatched. This CDR3 spans 13 amino acids. The germline V gene has CDR1 SGHVS and CDR2 FNYEAQ. CDR3: CASSLGTGREQYF. CDR3 in DNA: TGTGCCAGCAGCTTAGGGACAGGGCGTGAGCAGTACTTC. Complete variable domain (other parts from reference TRBV7-6 and TRBJ2-7): GAGVSQSPRYKVTKRGQDVALRCDPISGHVSLYWYRQALGQGPEFLTYFNYEAQQDKSGLPNDRFSAERPEGSISTLTIQRTEQRDSAMYRCASSLGTGREQYFGPGTRLTVT.

The gene calls are TRBV6-6 and TRBJ2-7; maybe TRBD2 (6 bases). V lost 4 bases, J lost 1 base, and 14 bases lay in between. Germline V gene sequence: CDR1 MNHNY, CDR2 SVGAGI (reference sequence). CDR3 length: 15 residues. This CDR3 is CASSLDSGGSYEQYF. The CDR3, as DNA: TGTGCCAGCAGTTTGGATAGCGGAGGTTCCTACGAGCAGTACTTC.

This clone was observed a few times. The V gene is TRBV2, the J gene TRBJ1-4; 8 bases are shared with TRBD1. Germline V lookup: CDR1 SNHLY, CDR2 FYNNEI. The CDR3 extends over 17 amino acids. Trimming at V came to 5 bases and at J to 4 bases, leaving 12 bases not matched to a gene. CDR3: CASSTGTGAGFNEKLFF. In DNA form, the CDR3 reads TGTGCCAGCAGTACCGGGACAGGCGCCGGATTTAATGAAAAACTGTTTTTT. The entire variable domain, with the rest obtained from reference TRBV2 and TRBJ1-4, is as follows: EPEVTQTPSHQVTQMGQEVILRCVPISNHLYFYWYRQILGQKVEFLVSFYNNEISEKSEIFDDQFSVERPDGSNFTLKIRSTKLEDSAMYFCASSTGTGAGFNEKLFFGSGTQLSVL.

V and J are TRBV5-4 and TRBJ2-1; TRBD2 matches at 9 bases. Germline-derived CDR1 and CDR2 are SGHNT and YYREEE (reference sequence). V lost 2 bases to trimming and J lost 4 bases; unmatched junction nucleotides: 4. The length of the CDR3 is 15 residues. CDR3 bases: TGTGCCAGCAGCTTAGCGGGGGGCAATTACAATGAGCAGTTCTTC. This codes for CASSLAGGNYNEQFF.

V is TRBV6-6 and J is TRBJ2-7, with TRBD1 matching over 7 bases. The CDR3 has 14 residues. J lost 2 bases, V lost 5 bases, and 6 bases had no gene match. Germline V gene data show CDR1 as MNHNY and CDR2 as SVGAGI (reference sequence). In DNA, the CDR3 is TGTGCCAGCAGTCCTACAGGGGAAGCCTACGAGCAGTACTTC. Its translation is CASSPTGEAYEQYF.

The chain couples TRBV19 to TRBJ1-2, with 7 positions matching TRBD1. The germline CDR1 and CDR2 sequences are LNHDA and SQIVND (reference sequence). This CDR3 has 13 amino acids. Trimming cost V 6 bases and J 4 bases; bases outside gene matches: 5. The DNA of the CDR3 is TGTGCCAGTAGAGGGACAGCCATCTATGGCTACACCTTC. This encodes CASRGTAIYGYTF.

The chain's CDR3 is CAIRIQAGLNTEAFF. The CDR3 coding sequence is TGTGCCATCAGGATACAGGCTGGGTTGAACACTGAAGCTTTCTTT. V gene TRBV10-3 combines with J gene TRBJ1-1; TRBD1 might be the D (5 bases). This CDR3 is 15 amino acids long. Trimming shortened V by 6 bases and J by 0 bases, and 14 bases separated the two germline ends. The germline V gene encodes CDR1 ENHRY and CDR2 SYGVKD.

The chain combines TRBV16 with TRBJ1-4; 7 bases match TRBD1. This CDR3 has 16 amino acids. Losses at the gene ends were 0 bases for V and 10 bases for J; bases not matched to a gene: 11. Germline-derived CDR1 and CDR2 are KGHSY and FQNENV. CDR3 DNA sequence: TGTGCCAGCAGCCAATCGGCAGAGGGGGCTTGGGGAAAACTGTTTTTT. Its protein is CASSQSAEGAWGKLFF.

CDR3 nucleotides: TGTGCCACCAGCAGGCCGGGACTAGCGGGAGTTGGTGAGCAGTTCTTC. Amino acids: CATSRPGLAGVGEQFF. The gene calls are TRBV15 and TRBJ2-1, with 14 nucleotides matching TRBD2. Germline trimming cut 3 bases from V and 9 bases from J; bases unmatched to any gene: 7. Germline CDR1 reads LNHNV; CDR2 reads YYDKDF (reference sequence). This CDR3 spans 16 amino acids. The variable domain in full, with the rest retrieved from reference TRBV15 and TRBJ2-1, is DAMVIQNPRYQVTQFGKPVTLSCSQTLNHNVMYWYQQKSSQAPKLLFHYYDKDFNNEADTPDNFQSRRPNTSFCFLDIRSPGLGDTAMYLCATSRPGLAGVGEQFFGPGTRLTVL.

V and J are TRBV6-5 and TRBJ2-1; 12 bases are shared with TRBD2. This CDR3 comprises 14 residues. With V trimmed by 5 bases and J by 7 bases, 3 bases remained unmatched. Germline CDR1 and CDR2: MNHEY and SVGAGI. CDR3 sequence reads: CASSLAGGLNEQFF. CDR3 bases: TGTGCCAGCAGTCTAGCGGGAGGGCTAAATGAGCAGTTCTTC.

CDR3 coding DNA: TGTGCCAGTAGTGTAATGGGACAGGGTGGCACTGAAGCTTTCTTT. This sequence encodes CASSVMGQGGTEAFF. The chain recombines TRBV19 with TRBJ1-1, with 9 bases identical to TRBD1. The CDR3 extends over 15 amino acids. The germline CDR1 and CDR2 sequences are LNHDA and SQIVND (reference sequence). The J segment lost 4 bases and the V segment lost 5 bases, leaving 8 bases of the junction unmatched.

The J gene is TRBJ1-1, the V gene TRBV5-1; the match to TRBD1 covers 9 bases. Trimming cost V 0 bases and J 3 bases; bases outside gene matches: 6. The CDR3 spans 16 residues. CDR1 is SGHRS and CDR2 is YFSETQ in the germline V gene. The DNA of the CDR3 is TGCGCCAGCAGCTTGGCGACAGGGGGGACCTACACTGAAGCTTTCTTT. As protein: CASSLATGGTYTEAFF.

The chain carries TRBV2 and TRBJ1-2, with no clear D. The CDR3 covers 14 residues. Trimming shortened V by 0 bases and J by 6 bases, and 11 bases separated the two germline ends. Germline-derived CDR1 and CDR2 are SNHLY and FYNNEI. For the CDR3, the DNA is TGTGCCAGCAGTGAAGCACGAGGCGAGGATGGCTACACCTTC. Encoded protein: CASSEARGEDGYTF.

This rearrangement joins TRBV7-2 to TRBJ2-1; D uncertain. V was pared by 3 bases and J by 7 bases, with 13 bases between. The CDR3 covers 14 residues. Per germline, CDR1 SGHTA and CDR2 FQGNSA. The DNA of the CDR3 is TGTGCCAGCAGCTTTTGGTGGGCTGAGAATGAGCAGTTCTTC. Its protein is CASSFWWAENEQFF.

The gene calls are TRBV6-1 and TRBJ1-2; 9 bases are a match to TRBD1. V was clipped by 10 bases and J by 6 bases; unmatched bases: 15. CDR1 and CDR2 from the germline V gene are MNHNS and SASEGT. The CDR3 spans 15 residues. The CDR3 bases are TGTGCCACCCGAATACAGGGGGCTCCGGCTCATGGCTACACCTTC. Translating it yields CATRIQGAPAHGYTF.

The V call is TRBV9, the J call TRBJ2-2; no firm D call. The CDR3 totals 13 residues. Germline V gene data show CDR1 as SGDLS and CDR2 as YYNGEE. V was pared by 3 bases and J by 0 bases, with 3 bases between. The chain's CDR3 is CASSDTNTGELFF. The CDR3, as DNA: TGTGCCAGCAGCGACACGAACACCGGGGAGCTGTTTTTT.

The J gene is TRBJ2-1, the V gene TRBV5-3; TRBD2 matches 8 bases. TRBV5-3 is known as an ORF, though its function is uncertain. The CDR3 is 13 amino acids. V trimming: 3 bases; J trimming: 6 bases; junction bases outside the gene matches: 2. The CDR3 protein is CARSSSGCNEQFF. The CDR3 nucleotides read TGTGCCAGAAGCTCTAGCGGGTGCAATGAGCAGTTCTTC.

This sequence joins TRBV11-2 and TRBJ2-5, with D tentatively TRBD1 (5 bases). This CDR3 comprises 17 residues. Looked up from germline, CDR1 is SGHAT and CDR2 is FQNNGV. Trimming left V 5 bases short and J 4 bases short, with 23 bases between. The CDR3 region is CASSHPRAGKDGETQYF. CDR3 in DNA: TGTGCCAGCAGCCACCCTCGGGCAGGGAAGGATGGAGAGACCCAGTACTTC.

This chain uses TRBV18 with TRBJ1-2; D gene ambiguous. The CDR3 consists of 12 residues. The V gene's germline CDR1 is KGHSH and CDR2 LQKENI. Trimming left V 0 bases short and J 12 bases short, with 11 bases between. CDR3 DNA: TGTGCCAGCTCACCACCCGGAGGGTCACACACCTTC. As protein: CASSPPGGSHTF.

The rearrangement uses TRBV2 and TRBJ2-2; 8 bases are shared with TRBD1. V dropped 6 bases and J dropped 0; count of bases not matched to a gene: 3. The germline CDR1 and CDR2 sequences are SNHLY and FYNNEI. This CDR3 contains 15 residues. CDR3 sequence: CASRDRAANTGELFF. CDR3 nucleotide sequence: TGTGCCAGCAGGGACAGGGCCGCGAACACCGGGGAGCTGTTTTTT.